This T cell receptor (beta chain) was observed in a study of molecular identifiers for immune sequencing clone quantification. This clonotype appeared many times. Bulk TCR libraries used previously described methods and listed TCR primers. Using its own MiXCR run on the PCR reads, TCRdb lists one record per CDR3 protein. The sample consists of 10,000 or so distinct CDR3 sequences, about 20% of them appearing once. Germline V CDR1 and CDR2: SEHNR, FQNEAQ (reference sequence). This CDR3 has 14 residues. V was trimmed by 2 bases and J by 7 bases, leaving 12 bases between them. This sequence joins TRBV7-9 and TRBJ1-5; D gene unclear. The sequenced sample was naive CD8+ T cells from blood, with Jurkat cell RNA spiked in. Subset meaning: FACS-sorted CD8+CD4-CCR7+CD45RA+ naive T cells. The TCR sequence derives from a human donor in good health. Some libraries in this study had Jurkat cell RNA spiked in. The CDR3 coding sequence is TGTGCCAGCAGCTTATGCCAGGACGAGCAGCCCCAGCATTTT. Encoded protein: CASSLCQDEQPQHF. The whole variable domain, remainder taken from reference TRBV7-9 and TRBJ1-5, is DTGVSQNPRHKITKRGQNVTFRCDPISEHNRLYWYRQTLGQGPEFLTYFQNEAQLEKSRLLSDRFSAERPKGSFSTLEIQRTEQGDSAMYLCASSLCQDEQPQHFGDGTRLSIL.